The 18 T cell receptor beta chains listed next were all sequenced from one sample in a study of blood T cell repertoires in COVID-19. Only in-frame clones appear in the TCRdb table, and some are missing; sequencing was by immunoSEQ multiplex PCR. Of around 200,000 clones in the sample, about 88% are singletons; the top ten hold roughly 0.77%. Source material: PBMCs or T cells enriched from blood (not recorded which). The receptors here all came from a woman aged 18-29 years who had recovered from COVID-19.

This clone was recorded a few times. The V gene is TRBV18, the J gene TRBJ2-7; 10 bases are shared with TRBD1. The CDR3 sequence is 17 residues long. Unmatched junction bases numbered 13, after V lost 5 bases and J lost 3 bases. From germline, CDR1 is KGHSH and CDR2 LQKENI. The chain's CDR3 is CASSARDRGGVGYEQYF. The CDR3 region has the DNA TGTGCCAGCTCAGCCCGGGACAGGGGAGGTGTGGGCTACGAGCAGTACTTC.

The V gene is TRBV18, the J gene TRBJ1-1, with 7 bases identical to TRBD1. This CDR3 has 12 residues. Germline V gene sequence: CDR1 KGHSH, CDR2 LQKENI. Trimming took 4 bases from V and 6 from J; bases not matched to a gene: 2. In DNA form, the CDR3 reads TGTGCCAGCTCACAGACAGGGCCTGAAGCTTTCTTT. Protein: CASSQTGPEAFF.

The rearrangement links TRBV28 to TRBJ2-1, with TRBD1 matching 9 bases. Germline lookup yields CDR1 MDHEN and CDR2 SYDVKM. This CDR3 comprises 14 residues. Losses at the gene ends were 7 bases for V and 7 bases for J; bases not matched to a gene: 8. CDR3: CASNDRGVWNEQFF. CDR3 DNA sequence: TGTGCCAGCAACGACAGGGGGGTGTGGAATGAGCAGTTCTTC.

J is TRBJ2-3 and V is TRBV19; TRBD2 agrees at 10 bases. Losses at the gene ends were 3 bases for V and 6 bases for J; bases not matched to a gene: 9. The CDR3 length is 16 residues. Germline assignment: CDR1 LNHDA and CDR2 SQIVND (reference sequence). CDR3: CASSILAGEGTDTQYF. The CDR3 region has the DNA TGTGCCAGTAGTATCCTAGCGGGAGAGGGAACGGATACGCAGTATTTT.

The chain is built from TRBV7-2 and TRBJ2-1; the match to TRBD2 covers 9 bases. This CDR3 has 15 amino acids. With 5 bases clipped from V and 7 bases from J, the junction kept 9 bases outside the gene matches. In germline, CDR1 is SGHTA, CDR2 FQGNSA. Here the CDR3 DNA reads TGTGCCAGCAGCCCCTTTTTTAGCGGGGGAAATGAGCAGTTCTTC. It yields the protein CASSPFFSGGNEQFF.

CDR3 nucleotides: TGTGCCAGCAGCCCCCACGGGCTAGCCGACAATGAGCAGTTCTTC. Translated, it gives CASSPHGLADNEQFF. The rearrangement links TRBV7-2 to TRBJ2-1; tentative D call: TRBD2 (5 bases). V was trimmed by 5 bases and J by 5 bases, leaving 16 bases between them. The CDR3 consists of 15 residues. The germline CDR1 and CDR2 sequences are SGHTA and FQGNSA.

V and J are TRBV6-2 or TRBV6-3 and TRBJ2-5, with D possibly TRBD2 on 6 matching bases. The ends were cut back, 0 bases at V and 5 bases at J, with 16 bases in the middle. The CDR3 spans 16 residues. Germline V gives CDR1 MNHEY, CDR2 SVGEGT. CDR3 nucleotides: TGTGCCAGCAGTTACTCGAGTCCAGGGAGGAGTGAGACCCAGTACTTC. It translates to CASSYSSPGRSETQYF.

CDR3 amino acids: CASSGTTGGGNTEAFF. The CDR3 DNA sequence: TGTGCCAGCTCAGGGACAACAGGGGGCGGGAACACTGAAGCTTTCTTT. The genes are TRBV18 and TRBJ1-1, with TRBD1 identical over 9 bases. Germline trimming cut 5 bases from V and 1 base from J; bases unmatched to any gene: 8. Germline V CDR1 and CDR2: KGHSH, LQKENI. The CDR3 loop spans 16 amino acids.

The CDR3 DNA reads as TGCGCCAGCAGTGAGGGACTAGCGGGAGTTACAGATACGCAGTATTTT. Translation gives CASSEGLAGVTDTQYF. The J gene is TRBJ2-3, the V gene TRBV10-1; 13 positions agree with TRBD2. Trimming at V came to 2 bases and at J to 3 bases, leaving 2 bases not matched to a gene. From germline, CDR1 is WNHNN and CDR2 SYGVQD (reference sequence). This CDR3 has 16 amino acids.

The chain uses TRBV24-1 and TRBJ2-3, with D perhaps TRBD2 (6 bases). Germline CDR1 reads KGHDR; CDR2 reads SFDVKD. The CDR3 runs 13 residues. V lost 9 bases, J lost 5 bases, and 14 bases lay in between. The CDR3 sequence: CATRDGGQDTQYF. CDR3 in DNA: TGTGCCACCCGGGACGGAGGGCAAGATACGCAGTATTTT.

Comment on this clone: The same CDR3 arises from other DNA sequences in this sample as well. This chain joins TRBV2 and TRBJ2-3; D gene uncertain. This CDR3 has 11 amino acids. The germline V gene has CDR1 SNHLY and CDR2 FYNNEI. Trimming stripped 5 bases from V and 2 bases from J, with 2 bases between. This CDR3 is CASSYTDTQYF. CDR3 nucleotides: TGTGCCAGCAGTTACACAGATACGCAGTATTTT.

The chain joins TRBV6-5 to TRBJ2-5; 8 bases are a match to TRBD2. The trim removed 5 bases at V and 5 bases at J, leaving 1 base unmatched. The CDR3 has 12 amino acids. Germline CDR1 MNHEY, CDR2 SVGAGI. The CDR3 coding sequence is TGTGCCAGCAGTCGGGAGGGCGAGACCCAGTACTTC. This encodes CASSREGETQYF.

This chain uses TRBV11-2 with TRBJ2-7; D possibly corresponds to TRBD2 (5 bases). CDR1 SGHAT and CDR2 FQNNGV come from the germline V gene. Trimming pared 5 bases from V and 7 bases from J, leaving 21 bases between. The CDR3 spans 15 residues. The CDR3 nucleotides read TGTGCCAGCAGCCCCCCTCGGATTGGCACGGGAGAGCAGTACTTC. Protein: CASSPPRIGTGEQYF.

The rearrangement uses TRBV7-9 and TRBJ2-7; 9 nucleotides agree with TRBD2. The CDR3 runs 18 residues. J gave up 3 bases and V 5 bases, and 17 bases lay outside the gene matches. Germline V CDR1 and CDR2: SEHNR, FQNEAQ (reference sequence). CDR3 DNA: TGTGCCAGCAGCCCCATCTGGTATGAGGCTAGCGGGGACTACGAGCAGTACTTC. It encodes CASSPIWYEASGDYEQYF.

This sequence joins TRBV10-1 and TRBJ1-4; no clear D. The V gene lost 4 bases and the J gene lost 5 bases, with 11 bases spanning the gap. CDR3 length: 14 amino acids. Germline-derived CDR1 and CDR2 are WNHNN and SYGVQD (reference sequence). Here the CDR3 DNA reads TGCGCCAGCAGTGGGTCACAGAGAAATGAAAAACTGTTTTTT. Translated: CASSGSQRNEKLFF.

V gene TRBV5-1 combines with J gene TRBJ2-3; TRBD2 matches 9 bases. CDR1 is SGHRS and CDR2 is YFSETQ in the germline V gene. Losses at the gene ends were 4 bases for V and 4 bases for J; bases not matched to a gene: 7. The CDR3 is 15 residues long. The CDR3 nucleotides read TGCGCCAGCAGCCCGACGGGGACTAGCCCAGATACGCAGTATTTT. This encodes CASSPTGTSPDTQYF.

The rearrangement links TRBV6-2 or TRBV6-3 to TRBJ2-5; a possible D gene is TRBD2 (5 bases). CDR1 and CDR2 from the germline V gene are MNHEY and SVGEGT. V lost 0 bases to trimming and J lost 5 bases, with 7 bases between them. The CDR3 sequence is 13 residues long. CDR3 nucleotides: TGTGCCAGCAGTTACTCGCGGGCGGAGACCCAGTACTTC. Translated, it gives CASSYSRAETQYF.

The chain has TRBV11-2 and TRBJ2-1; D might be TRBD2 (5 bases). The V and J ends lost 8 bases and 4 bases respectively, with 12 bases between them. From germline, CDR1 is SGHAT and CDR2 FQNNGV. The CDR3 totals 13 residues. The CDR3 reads CASLAGGYNEQFF. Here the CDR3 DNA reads TGTGCCAGCCTTGCCGGAGGATACAATGAGCAGTTCTTC.